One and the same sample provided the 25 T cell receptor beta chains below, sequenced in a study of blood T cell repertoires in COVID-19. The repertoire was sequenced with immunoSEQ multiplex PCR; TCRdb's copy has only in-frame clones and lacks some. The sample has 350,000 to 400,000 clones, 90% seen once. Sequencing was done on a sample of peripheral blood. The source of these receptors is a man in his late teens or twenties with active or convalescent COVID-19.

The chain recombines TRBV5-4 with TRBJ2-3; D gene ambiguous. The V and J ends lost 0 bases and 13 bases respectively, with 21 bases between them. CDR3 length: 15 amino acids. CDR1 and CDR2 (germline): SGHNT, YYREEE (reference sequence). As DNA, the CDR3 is TGTGCCAGCAGCTTGGCAGGTAGTAGACGATACGTGGAGTATTTT. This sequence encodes CASSLAGSRRYVEYF.

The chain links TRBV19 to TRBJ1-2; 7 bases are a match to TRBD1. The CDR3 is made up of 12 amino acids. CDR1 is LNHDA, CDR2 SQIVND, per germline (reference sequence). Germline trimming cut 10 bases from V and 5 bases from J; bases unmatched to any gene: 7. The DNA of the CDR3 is TGTGCCACGAGACAGGGAGGATATGGCTACACCTTC. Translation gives CATRQGGYGYTF.

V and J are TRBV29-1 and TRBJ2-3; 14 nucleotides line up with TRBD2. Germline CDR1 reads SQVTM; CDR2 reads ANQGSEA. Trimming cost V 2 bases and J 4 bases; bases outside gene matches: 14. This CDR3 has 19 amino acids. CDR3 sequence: CSVEPHGTSGSFRADTQYF. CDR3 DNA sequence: TGCAGCGTTGAACCCCACGGGACTAGCGGGAGTTTCAGGGCAGATACGCAGTATTTT.

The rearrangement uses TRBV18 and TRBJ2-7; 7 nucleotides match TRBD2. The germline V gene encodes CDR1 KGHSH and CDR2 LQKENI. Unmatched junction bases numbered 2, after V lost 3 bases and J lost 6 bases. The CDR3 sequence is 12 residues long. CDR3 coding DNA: TGTGCCAGCTCACCGACTAGCTTCGAGCAGTACTTC. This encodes CASSPTSFEQYF. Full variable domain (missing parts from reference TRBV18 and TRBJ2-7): NAGVMQNPRHLVRRRGQEARLRCSPMKGHSHVYWYRQLPEEGLKFMVYLQKENIIDESGMPKERFSAEFPKEGPSILRIQQVVRGDSAAYFCASSPTSFEQYFGPGTRLTVT.

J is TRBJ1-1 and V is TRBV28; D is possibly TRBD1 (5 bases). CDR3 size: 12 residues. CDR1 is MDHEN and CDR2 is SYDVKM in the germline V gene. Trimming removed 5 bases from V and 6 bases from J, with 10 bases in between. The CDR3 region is CASSPRTPEAFF. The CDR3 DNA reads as TGTGCCAGCAGTCCCCGGACACCTGAAGCTTTCTTT.

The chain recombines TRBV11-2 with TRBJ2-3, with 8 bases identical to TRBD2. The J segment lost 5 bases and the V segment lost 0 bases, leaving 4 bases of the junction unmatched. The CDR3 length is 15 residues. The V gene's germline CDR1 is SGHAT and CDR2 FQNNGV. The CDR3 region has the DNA TGTGCCAGCAGCTTAGATCCCAGCGGGGGAGATACGCAGTATTTT. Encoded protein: CASSLDPSGGDTQYF.

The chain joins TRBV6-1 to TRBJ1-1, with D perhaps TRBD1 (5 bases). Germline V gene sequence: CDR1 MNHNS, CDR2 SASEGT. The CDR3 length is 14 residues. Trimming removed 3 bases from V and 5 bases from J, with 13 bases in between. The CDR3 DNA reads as TGTGCCAGCAGTGATTCGGGGGGATGGACTGAAGCTTTCTTT. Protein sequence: CASSDSGGWTEAFF.

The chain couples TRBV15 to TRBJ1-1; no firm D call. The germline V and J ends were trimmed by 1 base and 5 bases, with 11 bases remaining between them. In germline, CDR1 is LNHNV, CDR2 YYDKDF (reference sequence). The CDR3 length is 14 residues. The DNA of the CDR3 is TGTGCCACCAGCAGAGCCTTATCGGAGACTGAAGCTTTCTTT. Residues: CATSRALSETEAFF. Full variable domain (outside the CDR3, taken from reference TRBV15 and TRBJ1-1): DAMVIQNPRYQVTQFGKPVTLSCSQTLNHNVMYWYQQKSSQAPKLLFHYYDKDFNNEADTPDNFQSRRPNTSFCFLDIRSPGLGDTAMYLCATSRALSETEAFFGQGTRLTVV.

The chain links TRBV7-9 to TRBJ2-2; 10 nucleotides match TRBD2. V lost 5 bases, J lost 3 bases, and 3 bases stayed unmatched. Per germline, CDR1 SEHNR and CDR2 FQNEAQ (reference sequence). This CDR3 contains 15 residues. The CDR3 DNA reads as TGTGCCAGCAGCCGAGCGGGAGGGTACACCGGGGAGCTGTTTTTT. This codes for CASSRAGGYTGELFF. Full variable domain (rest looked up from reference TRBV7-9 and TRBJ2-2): DTGVSQNPRHKITKRGQNVTFRCDPISEHNRLYWYRQTLGQGPEFLTYFQNEAQLEKSRLLSDRFSAERPKGSFSTLEIQRTEQGDSAMYLCASSRAGGYTGELFFGEGSRLTVL.

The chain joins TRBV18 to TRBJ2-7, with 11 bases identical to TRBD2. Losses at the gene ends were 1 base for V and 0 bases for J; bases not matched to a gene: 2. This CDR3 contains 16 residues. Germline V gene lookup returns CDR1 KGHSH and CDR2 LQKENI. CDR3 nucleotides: TGTGCCAGCTCACCACAGGGACTAGCGGTCTCCTACGAGCAGTACTTC. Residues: CASSPQGLAVSYEQYF.

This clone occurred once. CDR3 sequence reads: CASSRRQGYEQYF. The CDR3, as DNA: TGTGCCAGCAGCCGCCGACAGGGATACGAGCAGTACTTC. V and J are TRBV21-1 and TRBJ2-7; the table gives TRBD1 as D, unverified against the DNA. TRBV21-1 is assigned pseudogene status. CDR3 length: 13 amino acids.

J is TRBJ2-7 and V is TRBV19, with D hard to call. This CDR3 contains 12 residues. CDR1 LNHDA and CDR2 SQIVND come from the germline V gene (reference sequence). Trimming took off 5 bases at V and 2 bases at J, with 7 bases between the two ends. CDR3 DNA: TGTGCCAGTAGTCCGTCGGCCTACGAGCAGTACTTC. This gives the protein CASSPSAYEQYF.

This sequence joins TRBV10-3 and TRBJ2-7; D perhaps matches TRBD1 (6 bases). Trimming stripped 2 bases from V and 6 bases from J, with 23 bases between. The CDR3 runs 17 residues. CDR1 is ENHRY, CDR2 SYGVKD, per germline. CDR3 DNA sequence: TGTGCCATCAGTGAGATCGCCCGACCGACAGGTGGAGGCGAGCAGTACTTC. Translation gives CAISEIARPTGGGEQYF.

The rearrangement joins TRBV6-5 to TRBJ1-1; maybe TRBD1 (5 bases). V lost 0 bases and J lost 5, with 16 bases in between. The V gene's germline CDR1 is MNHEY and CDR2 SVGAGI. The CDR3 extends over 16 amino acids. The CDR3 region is CASSYSDKGFGTEAFF. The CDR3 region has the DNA TGTGCCAGCAGTTACTCGGACAAGGGGTTCGGGACTGAAGCTTTCTTT.

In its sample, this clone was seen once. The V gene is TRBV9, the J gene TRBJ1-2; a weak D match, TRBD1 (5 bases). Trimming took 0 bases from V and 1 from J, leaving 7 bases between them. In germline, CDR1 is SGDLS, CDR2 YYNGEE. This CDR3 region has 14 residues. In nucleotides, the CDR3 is TGTGCCAGCAGCGTAGGACAGTTTAACTATGGCTACACCTTC. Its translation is CASSVGQFNYGYTF.

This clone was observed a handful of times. The CDR3 spells CASSNKKAGGRYEQYF. In DNA, the CDR3 is TGTGCCAGCAGTAACAAAAAGGCGGGGGGCCGGTACGAGCAGTACTTC. V gene TRBV28 combines with J gene TRBJ2-7; 8 bases align to TRBD2. The germline V gene has CDR1 MDHEN and CDR2 SYDVKM. The junction had 13 bases not matched to a gene; V was cut back by 5 bases and J by 4 bases. The CDR3 runs 16 residues.

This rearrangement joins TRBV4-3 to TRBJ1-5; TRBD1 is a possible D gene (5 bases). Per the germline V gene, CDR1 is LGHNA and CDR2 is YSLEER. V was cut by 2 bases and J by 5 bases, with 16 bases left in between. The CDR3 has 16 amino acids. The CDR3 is CASSQNIGREDQPQHF. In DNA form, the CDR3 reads TGCGCCAGCAGCCAAAACATTGGCAGGGAAGATCAGCCCCAGCATTTT.

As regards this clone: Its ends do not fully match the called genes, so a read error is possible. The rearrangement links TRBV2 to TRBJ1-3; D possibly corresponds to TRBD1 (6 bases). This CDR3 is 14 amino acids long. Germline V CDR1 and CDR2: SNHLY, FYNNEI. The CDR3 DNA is TGTGCCAGCACTGAACAGGGAACTGGAAACACCATATATTTT. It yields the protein CASTEQGTGNTIYF.

Here the CDR3 reads CASKDWTAGETQYF. For the CDR3, the DNA is TGTGCCAGCAAGGATTGGACAGCCGGCGAGACCCAGTACTTC. V usage is TRBV2 and J usage is TRBJ2-5; tentatively, D is TRBD1 (6 bases). Germline lookup yields CDR1 SNHLY and CDR2 FYNNEI. The CDR3 runs 14 residues. V lost 7 bases to trimming and J lost 5 bases, with 17 bases between them.

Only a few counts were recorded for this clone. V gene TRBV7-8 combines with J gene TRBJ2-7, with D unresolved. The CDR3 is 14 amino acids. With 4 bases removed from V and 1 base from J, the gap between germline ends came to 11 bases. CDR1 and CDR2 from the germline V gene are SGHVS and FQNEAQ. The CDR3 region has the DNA TGTGCCAGCAGCTCCCTTTCGTCTTCCTACGAGCAGTACTTC. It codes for CASSSLSSSYEQYF.

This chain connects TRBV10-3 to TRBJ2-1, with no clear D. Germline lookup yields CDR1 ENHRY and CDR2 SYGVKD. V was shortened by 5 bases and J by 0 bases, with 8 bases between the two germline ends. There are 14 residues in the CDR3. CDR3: CAISFMSSYNEQFF. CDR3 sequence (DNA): TGTGCCATCAGTTTCATGAGCTCCTACAATGAGCAGTTCTTC.

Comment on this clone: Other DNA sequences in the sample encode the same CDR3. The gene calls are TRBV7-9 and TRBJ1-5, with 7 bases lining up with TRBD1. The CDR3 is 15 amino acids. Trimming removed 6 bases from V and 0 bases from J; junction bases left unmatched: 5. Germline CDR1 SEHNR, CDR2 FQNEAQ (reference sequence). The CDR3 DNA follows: TGTGCCAGCAGTTCTGACAGGGATAGCAATCAGCCCCAGCATTTT. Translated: CASSSDRDSNQPQHF. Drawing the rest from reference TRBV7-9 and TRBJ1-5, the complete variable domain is DTGVSQNPRHKITKRGQNVTFRCDPISEHNRLYWYRQTLGQGPEFLTYFQNEAQLEKSRLLSDRFSAERPKGSFSTLEIQRTEQGDSAMYLCASSSDRDSNQPQHFGDGTRLSIL.

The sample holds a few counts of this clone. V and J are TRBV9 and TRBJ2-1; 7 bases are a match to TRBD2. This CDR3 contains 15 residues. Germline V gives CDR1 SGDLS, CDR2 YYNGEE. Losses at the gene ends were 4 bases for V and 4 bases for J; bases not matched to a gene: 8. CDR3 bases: TGTGCCAGCAGCCCGGAACGGGAGGTTTACAATGAGCAGTTCTTC. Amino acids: CASSPEREVYNEQFF.

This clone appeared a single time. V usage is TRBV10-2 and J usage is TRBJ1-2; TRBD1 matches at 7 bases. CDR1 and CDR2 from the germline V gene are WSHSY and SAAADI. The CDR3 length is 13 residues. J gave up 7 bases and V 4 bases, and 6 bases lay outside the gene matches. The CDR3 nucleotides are TGCGCCAGCAGTGGGAACAGGGGCTTTGGCTACACCTTC. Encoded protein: CASSGNRGFGYTF.

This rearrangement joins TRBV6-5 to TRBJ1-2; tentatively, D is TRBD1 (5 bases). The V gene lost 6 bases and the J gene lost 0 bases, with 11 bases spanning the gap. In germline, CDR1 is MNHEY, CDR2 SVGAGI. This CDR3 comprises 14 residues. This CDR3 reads CASRDSLTNYGYTF. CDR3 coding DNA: TGTGCCAGCAGAGACAGTCTGACTAACTATGGCTACACCTTC.